The rows below give T cell receptor beta chains drawn from one sample of a study of T cells in Graves' hyperthyroidism and ophthalmopathy. Using its own MiXCR run on the multiplex PCR reads, TCRdb lists one record per CDR3 protein. The table includes 250,000 to 350,000 distinct CDR3 sequences, roughly 20% detected once. Material for sequencing was blood. These receptors all come from a man aged 30-40 years with Graves' ophthalmopathy. The CDR3 runs from the conserved cysteine through the conserved F or W. Each record gives: V gene, clone size, CDR3 protein. Not every row has a clone size; where given, it reads once, few, many or a size class.

V gene: TRBV5-1; clone size: many; CDR3 protein: CASSLEPGHLDEQFF
V gene: TRBV18; clone size: many; CDR3 protein: CASSPGLAGDEQYF
V gene: TRBV6-1; clone size: few; CDR3 protein: CASSAGTVTFF
V gene: TRBV30; clone size: many; CDR3 protein: CAWNINYGYTF
V gene: TRBV5-6; clone size: -; CDR3 protein: CASSRSRNYEQYF
V gene: TRBV6-1; clone size: many; CDR3 protein: CASSPDRVASGYTF
V gene: TRBV28; clone size: -; CDR3 protein: CASSLAGTGGRNEQFF
V gene: TRBV27; clone size: few; CDR3 protein: CASSLTWGYTF
V gene: TRBV6-1; clone size: -; CDR3 protein: CASRRLAPDETQYF
V gene: TRBV6-1; clone size: few; CDR3 protein: CASRGLSSHEQYF
V gene: TRBV20-1; clone size: many; CDR3 protein: CSARVAGNTGELFF
V gene: TRBV5-1; clone size: many; CDR3 protein: CASSLIVNTEAFF
V gene: TRBV20-1; clone size: many; CDR3 protein: CSALAGDHYEQYF
V gene: TRBV24-1; clone size: few; CDR3 protein: CATSDNQGGRIYGYTF
V gene: TRBV4-2; clone size: -; CDR3 protein: CASSQVGSNPGYGYTF
V gene: TRBV24-1; clone size: -; CDR3 protein: CATVDSYNEQFF
V gene: TRBV20-1; clone size: -; CDR3 protein: CSALVTEVDTGNTIYF
V gene: TRBV20-1; clone size: few; CDR3 protein: CSARALDRGYEQYF
V gene: TRBV7-2; clone size: once; CDR3 protein: CASSPKIDGEQYF
V gene: TRBV19; clone size: few; CDR3 protein: CASMNPKSGANVLTF
V gene: TRBV5-1; clone size: few; CDR3 protein: CASSPMDRSSYEQYF
V gene: TRBV5-1; clone size: few; CDR3 protein: CASRQGSKNIQYF
V gene: TRBV27; clone size: -; CDR3 protein: CASSSTSGGTEAFF
V gene: TRBV28; clone size: few; CDR3 protein: CASSFLVGDHTDTQYF
V gene: TRBV7-9; clone size: once; CDR3 protein: CASSLTGQVNSPLHF
V gene: TRBV28; clone size: many; CDR3 protein: CASKQPSGAAYEQYF
V gene: TRBV18; clone size: -; CDR3 protein: CASSQRRGTDTQYF
V gene: TRBV28; clone size: many; CDR3 protein: CASEVGQGAYEQYF
V gene: TRBV6-1; clone size: -; CDR3 protein: CASSGQPLLFGYTF
V gene: TRBV19; clone size: -; CDR3 protein: CASSMAAGTSGYEQYF
V gene: TRBV19; clone size: -; CDR3 protein: CASSHGRETEALF
V gene: TRBV27; clone size: few; CDR3 protein: CASSLAGPGDLGYTF
V gene: TRBV30; clone size: -; CDR3 protein: CAWSNKRAPETQYF
V gene: TRBV7-3; clone size: many; CDR3 protein: CASSETGTGGGTDTQYF
V gene: TRBV29-1; clone size: few; CDR3 protein: CSASGTSGRRTDTQYF
V gene: TRBV15; clone size: many; CDR3 protein: CATSRDPGHANTGELFF
V gene: TRBV28; clone size: -; CDR3 protein: CASSLEGGTSYEQYF
V gene: TRBV3-1; clone size: -; CDR3 protein: CASSQDYWAMNTEAFF
V gene: TRBV12-3/TRBV12-4; clone size: many; CDR3 protein: CASSLKIGTEAFF
V gene: TRBV11-2; clone size: many; CDR3 protein: CASSLEVRSNTGELFF
V gene: TRBV19; clone size: -; CDR3 protein: CASSMAISTDTQYF
V gene: TRBV28; clone size: -; CDR3 protein: CASTALETQYF
V gene: TRBV19; clone size: few; CDR3 protein: CASKGRTMMNTEAFF
V gene: TRBV6-1; clone size: -; CDR3 protein: CASSELALPGELFF
V gene: TRBV30; clone size: -; CDR3 protein: CAGTRENTEAFF
V gene: TRBV7-9; clone size: -; CDR3 protein: CASSSGPSQYF
V gene: TRBV28; clone size: many; CDR3 protein: CASSFPQGAMAFF
V gene: TRBV7-3; clone size: many; CDR3 protein: CASSEGSSGTNEQFF
V gene: TRBV27; clone size: -; CDR3 protein: CASSLPYEQYF
V gene: TRBV12-3/TRBV12-4; clone size: -; CDR3 protein: CASRPTSGEVNEQFF
V gene: TRBV28; clone size: -; CDR3 protein: CASNPSALEQPQHF
V gene: TRBV6-5; clone size: -; CDR3 protein: CASSSRVGGEQFF
V gene: TRBV7-2; clone size: many; CDR3 protein: CASSLRRSGNTEAFF